The 14 T cell receptor beta chains given below trace back to one sample, sequenced in a study of blood T cells in healthy people across ages. A second PCR, run for about 7 to 11 cycles, used a sample-barcoded 5' primer plus a J-beta primer mix. TCRdb passed the 5' RACE reads through MiXCR, listing each CDR3 protein once. The table shows hundreds of thousands of distinct CDR3 sequences, with 40% to 45% occurring only once. Material for sequencing was blood. The receptor set was obtained from an elderly man in good health.

The chain has TRBV29-1 and TRBJ1-2; TRBD1 is a possible D gene (6 bases). The germline V gene encodes CDR1 SQVTM and CDR2 ANQGSEA. V was trimmed by 1 base and J by 3 bases, leaving 12 bases between them. The CDR3 is 14 amino acids. In nucleotides, the CDR3 is TGCAGCGTTGAAGCGTCAGGGGCTTACTATGGCTACACCTTC. Translating gives CSVEASGAYYGYTF.

In its sample, this clonotype was seen a few times. The V and J genes are TRBV7-8 and TRBJ2-7; 9 positions agree with TRBD1. The CDR3 is 15 residues long. V trimming: 3 bases; J trimming: 3 bases; junction bases outside the gene matches: 6. CDR1 and CDR2 from the germline V gene are SGHVS and FQNEAQ. In nucleotides, the CDR3 is TGTGCCAGCAGCTTTGACAGGGGGGCTAGCTACGAGCAGTACTTC. This translates into CASSFDRGASYEQYF.

The V gene is TRBV20-1, the J gene TRBJ1-5, with 8 bases fitting TRBD1. Germline CDR1 is DFQATT and CDR2 is SNEGSKA (reference sequence). This CDR3 has 14 amino acids. Trimming removed 2 bases from V and 5 bases from J; junction bases left unmatched: 5. The CDR3: CSARHTGGDQPQHF. CDR3 coding DNA: TGCAGTGCTAGACATACAGGGGGAGATCAGCCCCAGCATTTT.

V and J are TRBV28 and TRBJ2-5; TRBD2 is a possible D gene (6 bases). The germline gives CDR1 MDHEN, CDR2 SYDVKM. V shed 5 bases and J shed 5 bases, with 18 bases lying between them. The CDR3 length is 15 residues. The CDR3 spells CASSRQEGSKETQYF. The CDR3 region has the DNA TGTGCCAGCAGTCGCCAGGAGGGATCGAAGGAGACCCAGTACTTC.

To note about this clonotype: Possible read error: a much larger clone is one base away. This chain links TRBV6-6 with TRBJ2-3; TRBD1 is a possible D gene (5 bases). CDR3 length equals 15 residues. Germline assignment: CDR1 MNHNY and CDR2 SVGAGI (reference sequence). The V gene lost 3 bases and the J gene lost 2 bases, with 12 bases spanning the gap. The CDR3 here is CASSYVAGPTDTQYF. In DNA form, the CDR3 reads TGTGCCAGCAGTTATGTTGCAGGGCCCACAGATACGCAGTATTTT.

The CDR3 sequence: CATSDLKGSNEQYF. DNA for the CDR3: TGTGCCACCAGTGATTTGAAGGGTTCGAATGAGCAGTACTTC. This chain connects TRBV24-1 to TRBJ2-5, with D uncertain. There are 14 residues in the CDR3. The germline V gene encodes CDR1 KGHDR and CDR2 SFDVKD. Deletions cut 0 bases from V and 11 bases from J, with 15 bases between.

The chain links TRBV6-1 to TRBJ1-2; tentative D call: TRBD1 (5 bases). The CDR3 runs 14 residues. Looked up from germline, CDR1 is MNHNS and CDR2 is SASEGT. V lost 4 bases to trimming and J lost 3 bases, with 12 bases between them. This CDR3 is CASSGSGRDYGYTF. The DNA for the CDR3 is TGTGCCAGCAGTGGATCGGGCAGGGACTATGGCTACACCTTC.

The sample holds a few counts of this clonotype. This rearrangement joins TRBV29-1 to TRBJ2-7, with D unclear. Germline values: CDR1 SQVTM, CDR2 ANQGSEA. V lost 7 bases to trimming and J lost 2 bases, with 9 bases between them. This CDR3 contains 11 residues. DNA for the CDR3: TGCAGCGCGAGAGACCCCTACGAGCAGTACTTC. Translation: CSARDPYEQYF.

The genes are TRBV3-1 and TRBJ2-5; D possibly uses TRBD1 or TRBD2 (6 bases each). Germline CDR1 reads LGHDT; CDR2 reads YNNKEL (reference sequence). Trimming pared 1 base from V and 4 bases from J, leaving 13 bases between. The CDR3 runs to 15 residues. The CDR3 DNA sequence: TGTGCCAGCAGCCAAGTGGGGGGCATGGGAGAGACCCAGTACTTC. Its translation: CASSQVGGMGETQYF.

The chain combines TRBV6-2 or TRBV6-3 with TRBJ2-2; 8 bases are a match to TRBD2. The germline gives CDR1 MNHEY, CDR2 SVGEGT. V shed 3 bases, J shed 5 bases, and the junction held 5 bases outside the gene matches. This CDR3 comprises 15 residues. DNA of the CDR3: TGTGCCAGCAGTTATGAGCGGGGGTTGACCGGGGAGCTGTTTTTT. Translation: CASSYERGLTGELFF.

This clonotype was detected only a few times. The chain carries TRBV2 and TRBJ2-1; 11 nucleotides match TRBD2. CDR3 size: 15 residues. Germline CDR1 and CDR2: SNHLY and FYNNEI. With 5 bases clipped from V and 8 bases from J, the junction kept 8 bases outside the gene matches. In nucleotides, the CDR3 is TGTGCCAGCAGTATCCTAGCGGGGGGTTTCGATGAGCAGTTCTTC. Amino acid sequence: CASSILAGGFDEQFF. The full variable domain, its missing parts supplied by reference TRBV2 and TRBJ2-1, is EPEVTQTPSHQVTQMGQEVILRCVPISNHLYFYWYRQILGQKVEFLVSFYNNEISEKSEIFDDQFSVERPDGSNFTLKIRSTKLEDSAMYFCASSILAGGFDEQFFGPGTRLTVL.

As for this clonotype: Possible read error: a much larger clone is one base away. The V call is TRBV28, the J call TRBJ2-3; D might be TRBD1 (5 bases). This CDR3 contains 16 residues. The germline V gene encodes CDR1 MDHEN and CDR2 SYDVKM. The CDR3 DNA follows: TGTGCCGGCAGTTTATCAGGGCAGGGTATGCCAGATACGCAGTATTTT. Its translation: CAGSLSGQGMPDTQYF. The whole variable domain, filled in from reference TRBV28 and TRBJ2-3, reads DVKVTQSSRYLVKRTGEKVFLECVQDMDHENMFWYRQDPGLGLRLIYFSYDVKMKEKGDIPEGYSVSREKKERFSLILESASTNQTSMYLCAGSLSGQGMPDTQYFGPGTRLTVL.

This clonotype has just a few counts. This chain uses TRBV20-1 with TRBJ2-5; D is uncertain. V was shortened by 0 bases and J by 11 bases, with 25 bases between the two germline ends. The CDR3 is 16 residues long. Per the germline V gene, CDR1 is DFQATT and CDR2 is SNEGSKA (reference sequence). CDR3 nucleotide sequence: TGCAGTGCTAGAGATCCCTACAGTTATAAAAACAATGAGCAGTACTTC. Protein: CSARDPYSYKNNEQYF.

This chain connects TRBV6-2 or TRBV6-3 to TRBJ1-6, with 7 bases fitting TRBD1. The trim removed 9 bases at V and 13 bases at J, leaving 15 bases unmatched. This CDR3 region has 14 residues. Germline V gives CDR1 MNHEY, CDR2 SVGEGT. The CDR3 nucleotides are TGTGCCAGAAGCACGACAGGGAGTGAGGGGCCCCTCCACTTT. Its translation: CARSTTGSEGPLHF.